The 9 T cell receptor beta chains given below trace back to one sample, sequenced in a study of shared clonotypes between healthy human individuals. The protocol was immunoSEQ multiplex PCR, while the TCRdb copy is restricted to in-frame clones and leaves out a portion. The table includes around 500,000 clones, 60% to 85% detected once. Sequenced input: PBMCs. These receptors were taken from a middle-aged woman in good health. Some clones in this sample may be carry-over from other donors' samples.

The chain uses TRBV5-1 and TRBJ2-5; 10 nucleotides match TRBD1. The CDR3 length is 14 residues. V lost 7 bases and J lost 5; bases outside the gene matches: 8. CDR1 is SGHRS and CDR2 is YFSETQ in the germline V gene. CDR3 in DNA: TGCGCCAGCGGCTCGACAGGGGGCGGTGAGACCCAGTACTTC. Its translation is CASGSTGGGETQYF.

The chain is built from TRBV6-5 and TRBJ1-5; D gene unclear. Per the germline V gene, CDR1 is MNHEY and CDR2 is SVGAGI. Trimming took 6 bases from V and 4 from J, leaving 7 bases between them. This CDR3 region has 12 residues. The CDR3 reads CASSTGNQPQHF. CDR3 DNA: TGTGCCAGCAGCACGGGGAATCAGCCCCAGCATTTT.

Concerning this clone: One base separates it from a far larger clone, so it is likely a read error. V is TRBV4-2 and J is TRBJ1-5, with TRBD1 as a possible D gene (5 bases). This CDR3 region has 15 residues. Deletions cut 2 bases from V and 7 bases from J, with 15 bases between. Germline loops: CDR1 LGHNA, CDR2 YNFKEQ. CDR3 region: CASSQSWQGGQPQHF. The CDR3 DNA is TGTGCCAGCAGCCAATCGTGGCAGGGTGGCCAGCCCCAGCATTTT.

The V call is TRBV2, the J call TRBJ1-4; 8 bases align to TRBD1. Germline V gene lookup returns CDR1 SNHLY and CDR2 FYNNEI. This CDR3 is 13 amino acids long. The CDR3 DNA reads TGTGTATCTAGGACAGGGCAAGGAGAAAAACTGTTTTTT. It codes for CVSRTGQGEKLFF. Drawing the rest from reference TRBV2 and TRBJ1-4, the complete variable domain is EPEVTQTPSHQVTQMGQEVILRCVPISNHLYFYWYRQILGQKVEFLVSFYNNEISEKSEIFDDQFSVERPDGSNFTLKIRSTKLEDSAMYFCVSRTGQGEKLFFGSGTQLSVL.

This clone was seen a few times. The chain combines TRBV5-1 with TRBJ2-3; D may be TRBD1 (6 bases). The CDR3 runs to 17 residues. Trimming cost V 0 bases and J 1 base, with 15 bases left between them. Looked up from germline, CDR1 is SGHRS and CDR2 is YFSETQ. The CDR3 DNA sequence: TGCGCCAGCAGCTTGGCCCCCCAGGGGACCCGCACAGATACGCAGTATTTT. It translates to CASSLAPQGTRTDTQYF. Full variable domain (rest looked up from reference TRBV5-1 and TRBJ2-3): KAGVTQTPRYLIKTRGQQVTLSCSPISGHRSVSWYQQTPGQGLQFLFEYFSETQRNKGNFPGRFSGRQFSNSRSEMNVSTLELGDSALYLCASSLAPQGTRTDTQYFGPGTRLTVL.

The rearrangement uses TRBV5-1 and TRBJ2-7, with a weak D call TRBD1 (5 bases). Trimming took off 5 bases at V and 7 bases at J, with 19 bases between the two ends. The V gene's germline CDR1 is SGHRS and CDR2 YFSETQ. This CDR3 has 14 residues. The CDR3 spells CASRPETVLGEQYF. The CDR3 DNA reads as TGCGCCAGCAGACCGGAGACAGTCCTGGGGGAGCAGTACTTC. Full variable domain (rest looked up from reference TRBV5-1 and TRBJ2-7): KAGVTQTPRYLIKTRGQQVTLSCSPISGHRSVSWYQQTPGQGLQFLFEYFSETQRNKGNFPGRFSGRQFSNSRSEMNVSTLELGDSALYLCASRPETVLGEQYFGPGTRLTVT.

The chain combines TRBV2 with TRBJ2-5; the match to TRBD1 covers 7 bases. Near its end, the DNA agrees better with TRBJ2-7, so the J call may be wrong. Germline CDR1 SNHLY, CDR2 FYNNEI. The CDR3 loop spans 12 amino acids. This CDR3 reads CATGTERYEQYF. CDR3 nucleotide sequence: TGTGCCACCGGGACAGAACGTTACGAGCAGTACTTC.

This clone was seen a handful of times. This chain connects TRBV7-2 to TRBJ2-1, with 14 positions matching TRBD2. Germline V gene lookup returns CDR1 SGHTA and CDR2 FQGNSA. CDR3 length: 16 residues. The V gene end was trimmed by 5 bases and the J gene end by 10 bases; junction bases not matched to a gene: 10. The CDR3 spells CASSRAGTSGSKEQFF. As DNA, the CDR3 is TGTGCCAGCAGCCGAGCCGGGACTAGCGGGAGCAAAGAGCAGTTCTTC.

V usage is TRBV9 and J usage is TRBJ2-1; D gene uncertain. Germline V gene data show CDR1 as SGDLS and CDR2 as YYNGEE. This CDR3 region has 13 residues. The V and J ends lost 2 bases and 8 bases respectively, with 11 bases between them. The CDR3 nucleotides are TGTGCCAGCAGCGTTAGCCAGACCCATGAGCAGTTCTTC. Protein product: CASSVSQTHEQFF.